These 21 T cell receptor beta chains originate from one sample sequenced in a study of early T cells in non-severe SARS-CoV-2 infection (dated by TCRdb to about 2021). The library was generated by 5' RACE. The data were produced on a NextSeq 500. The public reads were run again by TCRdb, first through fastp at Q25 and then through MiXCR, and only productive beta chains were kept. For every CDR3 protein sequence, its rows merge into one entry that carries the most common genes and DNA. Recorded for this sample are 65,000 to 95,000 distinct CDR3 sequences; 12% of them occurred a single time. Roughly 15% of the sample comes from the top ten. Specimen: whole blood, collected at baseline. Every receptor here comes from an adult who was a healthcare worker with PCR-confirmed SARS-CoV-2 infection or an uninfected control (not recorded which). The donor label of this sample is uncertain.

This clonotype was observed a handful of times. This chain links TRBV20-1 with TRBJ2-5; 12 bases line up with TRBD2. The trim removed 5 bases at V and 9 bases at J, leaving 13 bases unmatched. Per the germline V gene, CDR1 is DFQATT and CDR2 is SNEGSKA (reference sequence). The CDR3 is 15 amino acids. Here the CDR3 reads CSAPNRLAGVRAQYF. The CDR3 nucleotides are TGCAGTGCTCCCAATCGACTAGCGGGAGTCCGGGCCCAGTACTTC.

This rearrangement joins TRBV12-5 to TRBJ1-1; D is undetermined. V lost 8 bases and J lost 5, with 15 bases in between. Germline V gives CDR1 LGHNT, CDR2 FRNRAP. The CDR3 totals 13 residues. DNA for the CDR3: TGTGCTAGTTGGCTGGGTGTCGAAACTGAAGCTTTCTTT. Translating it yields CASWLGVETEAFF.

There are a few counts of this clonotype. This chain connects TRBV20-1 to TRBJ2-1; D tentatively fits TRBD1 or TRBD2 (5 bases each). Germline CDR1 and CDR2: DFQATT and SNEGSKA (reference sequence). V was shortened by 6 bases and J by 0 bases, with 9 bases between the two germline ends. This CDR3 has 13 residues. CDR3 sequence (DNA): TGCAGTGCCCGAGGGGACTCCTACAATGAGCAGTTCTTC. Its protein product is CSARGDSYNEQFF.

The genes are TRBV2 and TRBJ2-3; D unclear. V gave up 10 bases and J gave up 4 bases, with 0 bases separating them. Germline-derived CDR1 and CDR2 are SNHLY and FYNNEI. The CDR3 runs to 8 residues. The CDR3 sequence is CATDTQYF. Here the CDR3 DNA reads TGTGCCACAGATACGCAGTATTTT.

This clonotype was observed at least ten times. The chain employs TRBV6-2 or TRBV6-3 and TRBJ2-5, with D uncertain. The germline V and J ends were trimmed by 3 bases and 5 bases, with 7 bases remaining between them. The CDR3 extends over 12 amino acids. Germline CDR1 is MNHEY and CDR2 is SVGEGT. The CDR3, as DNA: TGTGCCAGCAGTTATGATCCCGAGACCCAGTACTTC. It translates to CASSYDPETQYF.

The chain couples TRBV7-2 to TRBJ2-4; TRBD1 aligns across 7 bases. Germline CDR1 is SGHTA and CDR2 is FQGNSA. Trimming took 5 bases from V and 4 from J; bases not matched to a gene: 5. The CDR3 has 14 amino acids. In DNA form, the CDR3 reads TGTGCCAGCAGCCAAGGGACAGTAAAAAACATTCAGTACTTC. Encoded protein: CASSQGTVKNIQYF.

The chain links TRBV11-3 to TRBJ2-1, with 11 bases identical to TRBD1. V trimming: 5 bases; J trimming: 5 bases; junction bases outside the gene matches: 5. The germline CDR1 and CDR2 sequences are SGHNT and YENEEA. The CDR3 spans 15 residues. The CDR3 DNA reads TGTGCCAGCAGCCTGGGGACAGGGGGGCACAATGAGCAGTTCTTC. It yields the protein CASSLGTGGHNEQFF.

This clonotype was detected ten times or more. This chain connects TRBV7-9 to TRBJ1-2; 9 nucleotides line up with TRBD1. Trimming at V came to 5 bases and at J to 8 bases, leaving 15 bases not matched to a gene. CDR3 length: 16 amino acids. Germline V gene data show CDR1 as SEHNR and CDR2 as FQNEAQ (reference sequence). The CDR3 DNA follows: TGTGCCAGCAGCCAGAGAGTACAGGGGGCGTATGACGGCTACACCTTC. This sequence encodes CASSQRVQGAYDGYTF.

At least ten counts were recorded for this clonotype. The chain recombines TRBV12-3 or TRBV12-4 with TRBJ2-3; 9 bases map to TRBD2. V was pared by 4 bases and J by 5 bases, with 7 bases of the junction left unmatched. This CDR3 has 15 amino acids. For the CDR3, the DNA is TGTGCCAGCAGTTACGGCGGGGGGGTCCGAGATACGCAGTATTTT. Its protein product is CASSYGGGVRDTQYF.

This chain joins TRBV6-2 or TRBV6-3 and TRBJ2-1, with a tentative D call TRBD2 (7 bases). Trimming took off 2 bases at V and 4 bases at J, with 15 bases between the two ends. The CDR3 runs to 16 residues. Germline CDR1 and CDR2: MNHEY and SVGEGT. The CDR3 DNA is TGTGCCAGCAGTTACGTGGGGGGGCGTTATTACAATGAGCAGTTCTTC. This translates into CASSYVGGRYYNEQFF.

The V and J genes are TRBV20-1 and TRBJ2-7; D possibly matches TRBD1 or TRBD2 (5 bases each). The CDR3 length is 16 residues. In germline, CDR1 is DFQATT, CDR2 SNEGSKA (reference sequence). The germline V and J ends were trimmed by 5 bases and 4 bases, with 24 bases remaining between them. CDR3 region: CSAGREGQPSPYEQYF. Written as DNA, the CDR3 is TGCAGTGCTGGCCGTGAGGGGCAGCCGAGCCCATACGAGCAGTACTTC.

The chain has TRBV5-1 and TRBJ1-1, with D tentatively TRBD1 (5 bases). CDR1 is SGHRS and CDR2 is YFSETQ in the germline V gene. This CDR3 has 14 amino acids. V dropped 3 bases and J dropped 3 bases, with 12 bases sitting between them. As DNA, the CDR3 is TGCGCCAGCAGCTGGGACGGACCGTACACTGAAGCTTTCTTT. This translates into CASSWDGPYTEAFF.

The chain combines TRBV19 with TRBJ1-5; D is unresolved. V was cut by 2 bases and J by 1 base, with 9 bases left in between. The CDR3 has 15 amino acids. Per the germline V gene, CDR1 is LNHDA and CDR2 is SQIVND (reference sequence). As DNA, the CDR3 is TGTGCCAGTAGTATATTCCTGACGAGCAATCAGCCCCAGCATTTT. It codes for CASSIFLTSNQPQHF.

The gene calls are TRBV6-5 and TRBJ1-4; D uncertain. With 6 bases removed from V and 5 bases from J, the gap between germline ends came to 16 bases. This CDR3 spans 15 amino acids. Per germline, CDR1 MNHEY and CDR2 SVGAGI. CDR3 sequence: CASRRTRNGNEKLFF. Here the CDR3 DNA reads TGTGCCAGCAGAAGGACGCGCAACGGAAATGAAAAACTGTTTTTT.

This clonotype was counted ten times or more. The J gene is TRBJ2-3, the V gene TRBV29-1; 7 bases match TRBD1. This CDR3 is 16 amino acids long. V lost 4 bases, J lost 0 bases, and 10 bases stayed unmatched. Germline V gene sequence: CDR1 SQVTM, CDR2 ANQGSEA. CDR3 nucleotide sequence: TGCAGCGTTGGGAGAGGGGGCCAAGACAGCACAGATACGCAGTATTTT. This encodes CSVGRGGQDSTDTQYF.

The rearrangement joins TRBV2 to TRBJ2-1; 9 nucleotides align to TRBD2. Germline V CDR1 and CDR2: SNHLY, FYNNEI. The CDR3 contains 16 residues. V shed 5 bases and J 2 bases; nucleotides not matched to a gene: 7. DNA of the CDR3: TGTGCCAGCAGTCCGACATCTAGCGGGGCCTACAATGAGCAGTTCTTC. It yields the protein CASSPTSSGAYNEQFF.

This clonotype was recorded many times. The rearrangement links TRBV7-3 to TRBJ2-1; TRBD2 matches at 9 bases. J was trimmed by 4 bases and V by 5 bases; bases with no gene match: 3. Germline-derived CDR1 and CDR2 are SGHTA and FQGTGA. The CDR3 runs to 14 residues. The CDR3 reads CASSLGLAYNEQFF. CDR3 coding DNA: TGTGCCAGCAGCCTCGGACTAGCGTACAATGAGCAGTTCTTC.

This clonotype was detected ten times or more. The rearrangement joins TRBV10-3 to TRBJ2-7; TRBD2 agrees at 9 bases. CDR3 length: 16 amino acids. The trim removed 1 base at V and 1 base at J, leaving 5 bases unmatched. Germline V CDR1 and CDR2: ENHRY, SYGVKD. CDR3 residues: CAISEYSGGPSYEQYF. The CDR3 DNA sequence: TGTGCCATCAGTGAGTACAGCGGGGGGCCATCCTACGAGCAGTACTTC.

Only a few counts were recorded for this clonotype. The chain uses TRBV5-4 and TRBJ1-2; 7 bases are a match to TRBD1. The CDR3 is 14 amino acids. Germline assignment: CDR1 SGHNT and CDR2 YYREEE (reference sequence). After removal of 4 bases from V and 5 bases from J, the junction contained 8 bases not matched to a gene. CDR3 sequence reads: CASSPDPGGYGYTF. CDR3 nucleotide sequence: TGTGCCAGCAGCCCGGACCCAGGGGGATATGGCTACACCTTC.

This clonotype was seen just once. A much larger clone sits a single nucleotide away, making a read error possible. The CDR3 region is CASSFELPPGERYF. The CDR3 coding sequence is TGTGCCAGCAGTTTCGAACTGCCCCCAGGAGAGCGGTACTTC. The genes are TRBV28 and TRBJ2-7, with D unclear. Per the germline V gene, CDR1 is MDHEN and CDR2 is SYDVKM. This CDR3 has 14 amino acids. Supplemented by reference TRBV28 and TRBJ2-7, the full variable domain reads DVKVTQSSRYLVKRTGEKVFLECVQDMDHENMFWYRQDPGLGLRLIYFSYDVKMKEKGDIPEGYSVSREKKERFSLILESASTNQTSMYLCASSFELPPGERYFGPGTRLTVT.

This clonotype was seen many times. This CDR3 reads CSARPPGQEGGYTF. The CDR3 bases are TGCAGTGCTAGGCCCCCCGGTCAGGAAGGGGGCTACACCTTC. V is TRBV20-1 and J is TRBJ1-2; unclear D gene. CDR1 is DFQATT, CDR2 SNEGSKA, per germline (reference sequence). The CDR3 totals 14 residues. V lost 3 bases and J 8 bases, leaving 19 bases between the germline ends.